These 32 T cell receptor beta chains were sequenced from one sample in a study of PD-1 blockade in classical Hodgkin lymphoma. Sequencing used immunoSEQ multiplex PCR; TCRdb keeps in-frame clones, though not all of them. The table has 10,000 to 15,000 clones, approximately 87% seen once; the top ten hold roughly 0.51%. Brentuximab vedotin exposure varied among the patients, all of whom had relapsed after autologous stem cell transplantation. Purified CD4+ T cells were obtained from thawed PBMCs through magnetic negative selection. The material sequenced was CD4+ T cells from blood, taken at baseline. The source is a human donor with classical Hodgkin lymphoma.

The rearrangement links TRBV10-3 to TRBJ1-2; 10 bases fit TRBD1. Germline assignment: CDR1 ENHRY and CDR2 SYGVKD. The ends lost 5 bases at V and 3 bases at J; junction bases unmatched: 9. The CDR3 totals 16 residues. For the CDR3, the DNA is TGTGCCATCAGTCGGGACAGGGGCTCACAAGACTATGGCTACACCTTC. Translating it yields CAISRDRGSQDYGYTF.

V usage is TRBV5-1 and J usage is TRBJ2-3; D remains ambiguous. Germline-derived CDR1 and CDR2 are SGHRS and YFSETQ. Trimming shortened V by 7 bases and J by 5 bases, and 11 bases separated the two germline ends. This CDR3 has 12 residues. The CDR3 reads CASALVGDTQYF. The DNA for the CDR3 is TGCGCCAGCGCCCTAGTCGGAGATACGCAGTATTTT. The full variable domain, rest sourced from reference TRBV5-1 and TRBJ2-3, is KAGVTQTPRYLIKTRGQQVTLSCSPISGHRSVSWYQQTPGQGLQFLFEYFSETQRNKGNFPGRFSGRQFSNSRSEMNVSTLELGDSALYLCASALVGDTQYFGPGTRLTVL.

V and J are TRBV28 and TRBJ2-3; TRBD2 might be the D (6 bases). Germline V gene lookup returns CDR1 MDHEN and CDR2 SYDVKM. With 4 bases removed from V and 6 bases from J, the gap between germline ends came to 14 bases. The CDR3 extends over 14 amino acids. DNA of the CDR3: TGTGCCAGCAGTTCTAACCGACTAGTGGATACGCAGTATTTT. Amino acid sequence: CASSSNRLVDTQYF.

V gene TRBV6-4 combines with J gene TRBJ2-2; 7 bases align to TRBD2. The germline gives CDR1 MRHNA, CDR2 SNTAGT. V lost 6 bases to trimming and J lost 8 bases; unmatched junction nucleotides: 9. The CDR3 is 14 residues long. CDR3 nucleotide sequence: TGTGCCAGCAGGCCCCTAGCGGCTCAGGGGGAGCTGTTTTTT. Encoded protein: CASRPLAAQGELFF.

The chain employs TRBV5-1 and TRBJ1-1; a possible D gene is TRBD1 (5 bases). Trimming took 4 bases from V and 1 from J, leaving 8 bases between them. CDR3 size: 13 residues. Germline V lookup: CDR1 SGHRS, CDR2 YFSETQ. CDR3: CASSQRGNTEAFF. The CDR3 coding sequence is TGCGCCAGCAGCCAGAGGGGGAACACTGAAGCTTTCTTT. The variable domain in full, with the rest retrieved from reference TRBV5-1 and TRBJ1-1, is KAGVTQTPRYLIKTRGQQVTLSCSPISGHRSVSWYQQTPGQGLQFLFEYFSETQRNKGNFPGRFSGRQFSNSRSEMNVSTLELGDSALYLCASSQRGNTEAFFGQGTRLTVV.

The chain recombines TRBV4-1 with TRBJ1-3; TRBD1 matches 7 bases. Unmatched junction bases numbered 15, after V lost 3 bases and J lost 4 bases. Germline lookup yields CDR1 MGHRA and CDR2 YSYEKL. This CDR3 is 18 amino acids long. The CDR3 DNA is TGCGCCAGCAGCCAGGACTGGGCCCGGACAGGCATCGGAAACACCATATATTTT. This codes for CASSQDWARTGIGNTIYF.

V and J are TRBV2 and TRBJ2-1; 12 bases are shared with TRBD2. The germline CDR1 and CDR2 sequences are SNHLY and FYNNEI. The CDR3 totals 15 residues. Trimming cost V 6 bases and J 0 bases; bases outside gene matches: 0. CDR3 region: CASRTSGGSYNEQFF. DNA of the CDR3: TGTGCCAGCAGGACTAGCGGGGGCTCCTACAATGAGCAGTTCTTC.

This sequence joins TRBV4-1 and TRBJ1-1; D possibly corresponds to TRBD1 (5 bases). The CDR3 has 14 amino acids. Trimming removed 4 bases from V and 3 bases from J, with 12 bases in between. CDR1 and CDR2 from the germline V gene are MGHRA and YSYEKL. The CDR3 sequence: CASSPGLGDTEAFF. CDR3 nucleotide sequence: TGCGCCAGCAGCCCAGGGCTGGGTGACACTGAAGCTTTCTTT.

The rearrangement links TRBV6-6 to TRBJ2-1; 11 positions agree with TRBD1. V gave up 6 bases and J gave up 2 bases; unmatched junction bases: 3. CDR3 length equals 15 residues. Germline values: CDR1 MNHNY, CDR2 SVGAGI (reference sequence). The CDR3 DNA is TGTGCCAGCAGAACGGGACAGGGGGCCTACAATGAGCAGTTCTTC. Residues: CASRTGQGAYNEQFF.

The chain couples TRBV6-1 to TRBJ1-6; D unresolved. This CDR3 region has 11 residues. The V and J ends lost 1 base and 11 bases respectively, with 3 bases between them. Germline V gene data show CDR1 as MNHNS and CDR2 as SASEGT. In DNA, the CDR3 is TGTGCCAGCAGTGAAGTTCCACCCCTCCACTTT. Translation: CASSEVPPLHF.

This clone was recorded only once. V and J are TRBV13 and TRBJ2-3; 8 bases line up with TRBD2. Germline values: CDR1 PRHDT, CDR2 FYEKMQ (reference sequence). The CDR3 is 20 residues long. The V segment lost 1 base and the J segment 6 bases; nucleotides outside the gene matches: 21. The CDR3 DNA reads TGTGCCAGCAGCTTAGTGGGGCCGGGACTAGGGACCCTTGTTGAGGATACGCAGTATTTT. Amino acid sequence: CASSLVGPGLGTLVEDTQYF.

The chain has TRBV19 and TRBJ2-5; tentatively, D is TRBD1 (5 bases). The CDR3 covers 13 residues. Germline CDR1 LNHDA, CDR2 SQIVND (reference sequence). Trimming removed 3 bases at V and 5 bases at J, with 10 bases between. CDR3 sequence: CASSMDTWETQYF. Written as DNA, the CDR3 is TGTGCCAGTAGTATGGACACATGGGAGACCCAGTACTTC.

The genes are TRBV27 and TRBJ1-6; no reliable D call. The CDR3 has 16 amino acids. The V gene lost 3 bases and the J gene lost 8 bases, with 17 bases spanning the gap. Germline CDR1 is MNHEY and CDR2 is SMNVEV (reference sequence). CDR3 in amino acids: CASSFSPYGLDSPLHF. CDR3 coding DNA: TGTGCCAGCAGTTTCTCCCCCTACGGGCTCGATTCACCCCTCCACTTT.

The chain is built from TRBV10-3 and TRBJ2-3; D gene ambiguous. The V gene's germline CDR1 is ENHRY and CDR2 SYGVKD. The germline V and J ends were trimmed by 10 bases and 1 base, with 12 bases remaining between them. The CDR3 runs 13 residues. Here the CDR3 reads CATRTRGTDTQYF. CDR3 DNA sequence: TGTGCCACCCGCACCCGGGGCACAGATACGCAGTATTTT.

V is TRBV6-5 and J is TRBJ2-7, with D maybe TRBD1 (6 bases). The ends were cut back, 3 bases at V and 6 bases at J, with 12 bases in the middle. Germline CDR1 is MNHEY and CDR2 is SVGAGI. The CDR3 runs to 13 residues. In DNA form, the CDR3 reads TGTGCCAGCAGTTATCTGCAGGGGACCGAGCAGTACTTC. Amino acids: CASSYLQGTEQYF.

The chain combines TRBV28 with TRBJ1-2; no firm D call. The V end was cut by 4 bases, the J end by 7 bases, with 13 bases between. The CDR3 has 13 amino acids. The germline V gene encodes CDR1 MDHEN and CDR2 SYDVKM. The CDR3 sequence: CASSSYFWIGYTF. CDR3 bases: TGTGCCAGCAGTTCATATTTCTGGATTGGCTACACCTTC.

This clone was counted between two and nine times. The chain has TRBV30 and TRBJ1-1, with a tentative D call TRBD1 (5 bases). CDR3 length equals 13 residues. V lost 0 bases to trimming and J lost 10 bases, with 15 bases between them. CDR1 is GTSNPN and CDR2 is SVGIG in the germline V gene (reference sequence). The CDR3 loop reads CAWSVKGPSGAFF. In DNA, the CDR3 is TGTGCCTGGAGTGTAAAGGGGCCCTCTGGAGCTTTCTTT.

The chain joins TRBV7-9 to TRBJ2-2, with TRBD1 identical over 10 bases. CDR3 length: 15 residues. The ends lost 5 bases at V and 4 bases at J; junction bases unmatched: 4. The germline V gene has CDR1 SEHNR and CDR2 FQNEAQ (reference sequence). The chain's CDR3 is CASSHRQGATGELFF. In DNA, the CDR3 is TGTGCCAGCAGCCACCGACAGGGGGCCACCGGGGAGCTGTTTTTT.

The chain links TRBV7-3 to TRBJ2-7, with 14 bases aligning to TRBD2. The CDR3 runs 16 residues. V lost 5 bases, J lost 6 bases, and 9 bases stayed unmatched. Germline-derived CDR1 and CDR2 are SGHTA and FQGTGA. CDR3 residues: CASSPRPGLAGAEQYF. In nucleotides, the CDR3 is TGTGCCAGCAGCCCAAGACCGGGACTAGCGGGAGCCGAGCAGTACTTC.

In nucleotides, the CDR3 is TGCGCCAGCAGCCGAACCCCGTTTTCAGGGGTTCTCAGCAATCAGCCCCAGCATTTT. Translating it yields CASSRTPFSGVLSNQPQHF. The gene calls are TRBV4-1 and TRBJ1-5, with a possible D match to TRBD1 (6 bases). The CDR3 is 19 residues long. CDR1 is MGHRA and CDR2 is YSYEKL in the germline V gene. With 4 bases removed from V and 1 base from J, the gap between germline ends came to 23 bases.

V and J are TRBV5-6 and TRBJ2-5; D is unclear. Germline loops: CDR1 SGHDT, CDR2 YYEEEE. The CDR3 is made up of 14 amino acids. Between the trimmed V and J ends, which lost 5 bases and 1 base, there was a span of 12 bases. CDR3 protein: CASSWGVLQETQYF. The CDR3 nucleotides are TGTGCCAGCAGTTGGGGTGTCCTCCAAGAGACCCAGTACTTC.

CDR3 nucleotides: TGTGCCAGCAGCTCCCGGGAGGCAGATACGCAGTATTTT. It specifies CASSSREADTQYF. V and J are TRBV7-2 and TRBJ2-3, with TRBD2 identical over 7 bases. V shed 4 bases and J 4 bases; nucleotides not matched to a gene: 2. Looked up from germline, CDR1 is SGHTA and CDR2 is FQGNSA. This CDR3 contains 13 residues.

V gene TRBV5-1 combines with J gene TRBJ1-4; D uncertain. Germline V CDR1 and CDR2: SGHRS, YFSETQ. Between the trimmed V and J ends, which lost 0 bases and 2 bases, there was a span of 5 bases. The CDR3 is 14 amino acids. The CDR3 DNA is TGCGCCAGCAGCTTGGTCCCCACTAATGAAAAACTGTTTTTT. As protein: CASSLVPTNEKLFF.

The chain carries TRBV28 and TRBJ1-3; possibly TRBD1 for D (5 bases). Germline V gives CDR1 MDHEN, CDR2 SYDVKM. Trimming took 5 bases from V and 0 from J, leaving 11 bases between them. CDR3 length: 15 amino acids. This CDR3 reads CASSRGASSGNTIYF. As DNA, the CDR3 is TGTGCCAGCAGTAGAGGGGCGAGCTCTGGAAACACCATATATTTT.

J is TRBJ2-3 and V is TRBV27; D not resolved. The CDR3 loop spans 14 amino acids. Germline V gives CDR1 MNHEY, CDR2 SMNVEV (reference sequence). Trimming left V 8 bases short and J 3 bases short, with 15 bases between. CDR3 in DNA: TGTGCCAGCCGTACCCTCTGGCAGACAGATACGCAGTATTTT. This codes for CASRTLWQTDTQYF.

This chain connects TRBV7-2 to TRBJ2-5; no definite D call. The J call may be mistaken, given a closer DNA end match to TRBJ2-7. The CDR3 extends over 14 amino acids. Per germline, CDR1 SGHTA and CDR2 FQGNSA. The CDR3 is CASSLAGPSYEQYF. Here the CDR3 DNA reads TGTGCCAGCAGCTTAGCGGGCCCCTCCTACGAGCAGTACTTC.

The rearrangement links TRBV6-5 to TRBJ1-3, with D unresolved. The CDR3 runs to 15 residues. Germline V lookup: CDR1 MNHEY, CDR2 SVGAGI. The V gene lost 1 base and the J gene lost 0 bases, with 7 bases spanning the gap. CDR3 in DNA: TGTGCCAGCAGTTACTTTTCAACCTCTGGAAACACCATATATTTT. Protein product: CASSYFSTSGNTIYF.

The rearrangement joins TRBV5-1 to TRBJ1-6; D might be TRBD1 (6 bases). The CDR3 contains 17 residues. V gave up 0 bases and J gave up 5 bases, with 15 bases separating them. Germline CDR1 reads SGHRS; CDR2 reads YFSETQ. This CDR3 reads CASSLGQDLYDNSPLHF. The CDR3 region has the DNA TGCGCCAGCAGCTTGGGACAGGATCTTTACGATAATTCACCCCTCCACTTT.

The chain is built from TRBV2 and TRBJ2-1, with a tentative D call TRBD1 (6 bases). The germline gives CDR1 SNHLY, CDR2 FYNNEI. This CDR3 contains 12 residues. The germline V and J ends were trimmed by 6 bases and 8 bases, with 11 bases remaining between them. CDR3 residues: CASSLTGYEQFF. CDR3 coding DNA: TGTGCCAGCAGCCTTACAGGGTATGAGCAGTTCTTC.

The gene calls are TRBV5-1 and TRBJ2-7, with D possibly matching TRBD2 (5 bases). There are 15 residues in the CDR3. Trimming left V 0 bases short and J 5 bases short, with 15 bases between. The germline CDR1 and CDR2 sequences are SGHRS and YFSETQ. CDR3 loop: CASSLGQWEKHEQYF. Here the CDR3 DNA reads TGCGCCAGCAGCTTGGGGCAGTGGGAGAAACACGAGCAGTACTTC.

This clone came up once. This chain connects TRBV18 to TRBJ2-7; TRBD1 matches 7 bases. V gave up 2 bases and J gave up 3 bases; unmatched junction bases: 7. The CDR3 extends over 15 amino acids. The V gene's germline CDR1 is KGHSH and CDR2 LQKENI. The CDR3 is CASSPYWDSNYEQYF. CDR3 nucleotide sequence: TGTGCCAGCTCACCATACTGGGACAGTAACTACGAGCAGTACTTC. Full variable domain (rest looked up from reference TRBV18 and TRBJ2-7): NAGVMQNPRHLVRRRGQEARLRCSPMKGHSHVYWYRQLPEEGLKFMVYLQKENIIDESGMPKERFSAEFPKEGPSILRIQQVVRGDSAAYFCASSPYWDSNYEQYFGPGTRLTVT.

The chain uses TRBV28 and TRBJ1-5; 7 bases agree with TRBD1. Trimming removed 6 bases from V and 3 bases from J; junction bases left unmatched: 8. Per the germline V gene, CDR1 is MDHEN and CDR2 is SYDVKM. The length of the CDR3 is 15 residues. This chain's CDR3 is CASRRQGTINQPQHF. DNA for the CDR3: TGTGCCAGCAGAAGACAGGGAACGATCAATCAGCCCCAGCATTTT.